Listed below are T cell receptor beta chains from one sample, sequenced in a study of cytomegalovirus exposure and HLA in healthy donors. Measured with immunoSEQ multiplex PCR; TCRdb has only the in-frame clones, and not every one. The sample has about 55,000 clones, about 80% seen once. Material for sequencing was PBMCs. These receptors all come from a female donor in good health and CMV-seronegative. The CDR3 runs from the conserved cysteine through the conserved F or W. A D gene is named only where the DNA matches it firmly. A clone size is listed for some rows: how often the clone was seen (once, few, many), or a class if it is expanded.

V gene	J gene	clone size	D gene	CDR3 protein	CDR3 DNA
TRBV28	TRBJ1-2	once	-	CASSEEGWDYGYTF	TGTGCCAGCAGCGAGGAGGGGTGGGACTATGGCTACACCTTC
TRBV9	TRBJ2-3	-	-	CASSVGSGSTDTQYF	TGTGCCAGCAGCGTAGGGAGCGGAAGCACAGATACGCAGTATTTT
TRBV7-2	TRBJ1-1	-	-	CASSLVRLTGYEAFF	TGTGCCAGCAGCTTAGTCCGTCTCACAGGGTATGAAGCTTTCTTT
TRBV7-9	TRBJ2-6	-	-	CASSPQGYSGANVLTF	TGTGCCAGCAGCCCGCAGGGGTACTCTGGGGCCAACGTCCTGACTTTC
TRBV6-1	TRBJ1-6	-	TRBD1	CASIRQGSNNSPLHF	TGTGCCAGCATACGACAGGGGTCCAATAATTCACCCCTCCACTTT
TRBV9	TRBJ2-5	few	-	CASSALSRGGSQETQYF	TGTGCCAGCAGCGCACTCTCCCGCGGTGGTTCGCAAGAGACCCAGTACTTC
TRBV21-1	TRBJ1-2	once	-	CASTRTGVCYTF	TGTGCCAGCACCAGGACAGGGGTGTGCTACACCTTC
TRBV5-1	TRBJ2-3	-	TRBD1	CASSYYPGGRTDTQYF	TGCGCCAGCAGCTATTACCCAGGGGGACGCACAGATACGCAGTATTTT
TRBV6-5	TRBJ2-1	few	-	CASTEGGGYNEQFF	TGTGCCAGCACCGAGGGAGGGGGGTACAATGAGCAGTTCTTC
TRBV5-1	TRBJ2-7	-	-	CASSLGALSYEQYF	TGCGCCAGCAGCTTGGGAGCATTATCCTACGAGCAGTACTTC
TRBV5-1	TRBJ2-1	-	TRBD2	CASSLLAGVINEQFF	TGCGCCAGCAGCCTTCTAGCGGGGGTCATCAATGAGCAGTTCTTC
TRBV27	TRBJ1-1	-	-	CASSQGGTEAFF	TGTGCCAGCAGTCAGGGAGGCACTGAAGCTTTCTTT
TRBV6-6	TRBJ2-7	-	-	CASSYAGLSSYEQYF	TGTGCCAGCAGTTACGCAGGTCTTAGCTCCTACGAGCAGTACTTC
TRBV5-1	TRBJ1-6	few	TRBD1	CASSLGWTGGLRNSPLHF	TGCGCCAGCAGCTTGGGATGGACAGGGGGATTAAGGAATTCACCCCTCCACTTT
TRBV30	TRBJ2-7	-	-	CAWSGQSYEQYF	TGTGCCTGGAGTGGACAATCTTACGAGCAGTACTTC
TRBV5-1	TRBJ1-2	-	-	CASSSETVSANGYTF	TGCGCCAGCAGCTCCGAGACAGTAAGCGCAAATGGCTACACCTTC
TRBV28	TRBJ1-1	-	-	CASTQALEAFF	TGTGCCAGCACACAGGCGCTAGAAGCTTTCTTT
TRBV25-1	TRBJ1-4	few	TRBD1	CASSTFGVRGQEKLFF	TGTGCCAGCAGTACTTTCGGGGTAAGGGGGCAAGAAAAACTGTTTTTT
TRBV6-1	TRBJ2-4	-	-	CASSERRAKNIQYF	TGTGCCAGCAGTGAGAGGCGAGCCAAAAACATTCAGTACTTC
TRBV27	TRBJ2-7	-	TRBD2	CASSFPPSGGRSYEQYF	TGTGCCAGCAGTTTCCCCCCTAGCGGGGGTCGTTCCTACGAGCAGTACTTC
TRBV7-8	TRBJ1-1	-	TRBD1	CASSLPRTGNTEAFF	TGTGCCAGCAGCTTACCTAGGACAGGGAACACTGAAGCTTTCTTT
TRBV27	TRBJ2-2	-	-	CASSLFSPGVGGNTGELFF	TGTGCCAGCAGTTTATTCTCACCGGGGGTAGGGGGCAACACCGGGGAGCTGTTTTTT
TRBV4-2	TRBJ2-5	-	TRBD2	CASSPLSGGQESTQYF	TGTGCCAGCAGCCCTCTCAGCGGGGGGCAAGAATCGACCCAGTACTTC
TRBV4-2	TRBJ1-6	-	TRBD1	CASSQEPTGGYSPLHF	TGTGCCAGCAGCCAAGAACCGACAGGGGGTTATTCACCCCTCCACTTT
TRBV15	TRBJ2-2	once	-	CATSEYRVGDTGELFF	TGTGCCACCAGCGAGTACAGGGTCGGTGACACCGGGGAGCTGTTTTTT
TRBV29-1	TRBJ1-1	-	TRBD1	CSVPGTGLTEAFF	TGCAGCGTTCCCGGGACAGGGCTCACTGAAGCTTTCTTT
TRBV2	TRBJ1-2	few	-	CASTPGAIVGGYTF	TGTGCCAGCACACCAGGGGCAATCGTAGGTGGCTACACCTTC
TRBV4-1	TRBJ1-1	few	TRBD1	CASGGQGYTEAFF	TGCGCCAGCGGAGGACAGGGATACACTGAAGCTTTCTTT
TRBV9	TRBJ2-7	-	-	CASSAGQYTYEQYF	TGTGCCAGCAGCGCCGGACAGTATACCTACGAGCAGTACTTC
TRBV6-5	TRBJ2-7	-	TRBD1	CASSYHETGAYEQYF	TGTGCCAGCAGTTACCACGAGACAGGGGCCTACGAGCAGTACTTC
TRBV2	TRBJ1-4	-	TRBD1	CASGDRGWSEKLFF	TGTGCCAGCGGAGACAGGGGTTGGAGTGAAAAACTGTTTTTT
TRBV18	TRBJ2-3	few	TRBD2	CASSLTSGGATDTQYF	TGTGCCAGCTCACTTACTAGCGGGGGGGCGACAGATACGCAGTATTTT
TRBV7-3	TRBJ2-5	-	TRBD1	CASSLTGTGEETQYF	TGTGCCAGCAGCTTAACCGGGACAGGGGAAGAGACCCAGTACTTC
TRBV18	TRBJ1-6	-	TRBD1	CASSSGQVGYNSPLHF	TGTGCCAGCTCATCGGGACAGGTCGGTTATAATTCACCCCTCCACTTT
TRBV6-6	TRBJ2-7	-	-	CASSYQDSYEQYF	TGTGCCAGCAGTTATCAGGACTCCTACGAGCAGTACTTC
TRBV27	TRBJ1-1	-	TRBD1	CASRPSRTGAQNTEAFF	TGTGCCAGCAGACCCTCAAGGACAGGGGCCCAGAACACTGAAGCTTTCTTT
TRBV7-2	TRBJ2-1	-	TRBD1	CASSLGVGRGITIEQFF	TGTGCCAGCAGCTTAGGAGTCGGCAGGGGGATTACGATTGAGCAGTTCTTC
TRBV7-3	TRBJ1-1	-	-	CASSGGFMDTEAFF	TGTGCCAGCAGCGGAGGATTTATGGACACTGAAGCTTTCTTT
TRBV5-8	TRBJ2-2	-	-	CASSLVHPANTGELFF	TGTGCCAGCAGCTTAGTTCACCCGGCGAACACCGGGGAGCTGTTTTTT
TRBV5-6	TRBJ1-5	once	TRBD1	CASSRTGINQPQHF	TGTGCCAGCAGCAGGACAGGGATCAATCAGCCCCAGCATTTT
TRBV6-4	TRBJ2-1	-	TRBD1	CASSDSPGQGTNEQFF	TGTGCCAGCAGTGACTCGCCGGGACAGGGAACGAATGAGCAGTTCTTC
TRBV7-2	TRBJ2-7	once	TRBD2	CASSHSAGARYEQYF	TGTGCCAGCAGCCACTCAGCGGGGGCAAGGTACGAGCAGTACTTC